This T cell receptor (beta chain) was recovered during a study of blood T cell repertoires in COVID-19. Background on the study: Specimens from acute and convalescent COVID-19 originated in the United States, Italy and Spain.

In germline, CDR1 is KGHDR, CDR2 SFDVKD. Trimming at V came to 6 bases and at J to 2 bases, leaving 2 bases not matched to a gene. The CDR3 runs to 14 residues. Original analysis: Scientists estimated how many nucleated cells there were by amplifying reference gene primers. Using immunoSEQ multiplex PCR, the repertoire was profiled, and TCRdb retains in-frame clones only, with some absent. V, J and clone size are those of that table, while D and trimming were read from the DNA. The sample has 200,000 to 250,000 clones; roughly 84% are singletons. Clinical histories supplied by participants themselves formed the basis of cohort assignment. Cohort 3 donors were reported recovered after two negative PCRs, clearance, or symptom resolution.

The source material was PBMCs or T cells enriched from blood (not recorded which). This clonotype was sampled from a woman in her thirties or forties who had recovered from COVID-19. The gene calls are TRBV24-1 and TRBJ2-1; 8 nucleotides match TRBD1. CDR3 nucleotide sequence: TGTGCCACCAGTCAACAGGGGGCCTACAATGAGCAGTTCTTC. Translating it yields CATSQQGAYNEQFF.